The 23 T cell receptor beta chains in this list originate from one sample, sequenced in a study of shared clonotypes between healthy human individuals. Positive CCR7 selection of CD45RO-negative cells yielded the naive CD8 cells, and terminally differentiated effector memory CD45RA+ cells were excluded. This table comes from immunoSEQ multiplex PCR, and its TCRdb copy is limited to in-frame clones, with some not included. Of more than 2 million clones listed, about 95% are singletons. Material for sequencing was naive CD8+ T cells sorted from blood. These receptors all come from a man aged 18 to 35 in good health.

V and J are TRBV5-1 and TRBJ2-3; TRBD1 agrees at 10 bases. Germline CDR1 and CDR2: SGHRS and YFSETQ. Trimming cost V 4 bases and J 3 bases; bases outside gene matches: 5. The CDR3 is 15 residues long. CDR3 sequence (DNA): TGCGCCAGCAGCCCCCGACAGGGGGCGACAGATACGCAGTATTTT. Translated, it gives CASSPRQGATDTQYF. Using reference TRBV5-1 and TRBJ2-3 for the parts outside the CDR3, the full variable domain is KAGVTQTPRYLIKTRGQQVTLSCSPISGHRSVSWYQQTPGQGLQFLFEYFSETQRNKGNFPGRFSGRQFSNSRSEMNVSTLELGDSALYLCASSPRQGATDTQYFGPGTRLTVL.

The CDR3, as DNA: TGTGCCATCAGTGAGAGACTAGCGGGAGGATCGGGTGAGCAGTTCTTC. It is translated as CAISERLAGGSGEQFF. The chain uses TRBV10-3 and TRBJ2-1, with 13 bases identical to TRBD2. The CDR3 covers 16 residues. Germline assignment: CDR1 ENHRY and CDR2 SYGVKD. The V and J ends lost 2 bases and 9 bases, in that order; junction bases with no gene match: 7.

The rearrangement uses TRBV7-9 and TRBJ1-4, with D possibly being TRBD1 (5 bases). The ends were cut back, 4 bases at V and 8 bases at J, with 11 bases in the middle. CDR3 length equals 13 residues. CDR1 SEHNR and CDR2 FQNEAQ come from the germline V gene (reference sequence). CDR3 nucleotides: TGTGCCAGCAGCTCCAATGGACAAGAAAAACTGTTTTTT. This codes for CASSSNGQEKLFF.

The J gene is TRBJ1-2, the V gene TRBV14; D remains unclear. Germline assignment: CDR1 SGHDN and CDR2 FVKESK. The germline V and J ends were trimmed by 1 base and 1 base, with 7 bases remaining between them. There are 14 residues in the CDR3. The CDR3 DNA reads TGTGCCAGCAGCCAAGTTTATCTTAACTATGGCTACACCTTC. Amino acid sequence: CASSQVYLNYGYTF.

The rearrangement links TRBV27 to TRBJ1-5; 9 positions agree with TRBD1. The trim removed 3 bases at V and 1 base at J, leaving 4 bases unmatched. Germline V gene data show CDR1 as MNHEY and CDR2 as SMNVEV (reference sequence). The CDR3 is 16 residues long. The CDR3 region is CASSFLGQGSNQPQHF. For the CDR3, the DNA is TGTGCCAGCAGTTTCCTTGGACAGGGGAGCAATCAGCCCCAGCATTTT.

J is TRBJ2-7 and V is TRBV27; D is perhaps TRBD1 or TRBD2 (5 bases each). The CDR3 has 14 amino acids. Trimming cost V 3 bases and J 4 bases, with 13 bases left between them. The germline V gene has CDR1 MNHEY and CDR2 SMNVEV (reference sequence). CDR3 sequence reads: CASSFLGEPYEQYF. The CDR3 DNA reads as TGTGCCAGCAGTTTTTTGGGGGAACCATACGAGCAGTACTTC.

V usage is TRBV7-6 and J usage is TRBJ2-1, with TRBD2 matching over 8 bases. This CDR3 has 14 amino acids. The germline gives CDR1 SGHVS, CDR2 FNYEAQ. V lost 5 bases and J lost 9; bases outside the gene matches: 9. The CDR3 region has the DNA TGTGCCAGCAGCCATGCCGCGGGGGGCGGTGAGCAGTTCTTC. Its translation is CASSHAAGGGEQFF.

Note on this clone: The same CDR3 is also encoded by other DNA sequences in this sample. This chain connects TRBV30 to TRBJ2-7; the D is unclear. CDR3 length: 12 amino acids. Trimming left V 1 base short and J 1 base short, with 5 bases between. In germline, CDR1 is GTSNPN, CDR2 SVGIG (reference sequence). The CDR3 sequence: CAWSGLSYEQYF. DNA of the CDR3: TGTGCCTGGAGTGGACTTTCCTACGAGCAGTACTTC.

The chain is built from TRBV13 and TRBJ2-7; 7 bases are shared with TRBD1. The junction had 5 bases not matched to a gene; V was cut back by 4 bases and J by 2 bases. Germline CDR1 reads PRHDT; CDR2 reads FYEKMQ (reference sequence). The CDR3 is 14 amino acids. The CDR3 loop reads CASSSRQGPYEQYF. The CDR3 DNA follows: TGTGCCAGCAGCTCCCGACAGGGTCCCTACGAGCAGTACTTC.

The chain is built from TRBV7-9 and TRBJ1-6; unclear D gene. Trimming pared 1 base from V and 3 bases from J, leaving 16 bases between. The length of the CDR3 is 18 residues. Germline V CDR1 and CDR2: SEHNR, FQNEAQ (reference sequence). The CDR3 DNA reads TGTGCCAGCAGCTTAGATCGGGGTGATTTCTTCTATAATTCACCCCTCCACTTT. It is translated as CASSLDRGDFFYNSPLHF. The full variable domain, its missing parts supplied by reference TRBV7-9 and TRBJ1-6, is DTGVSQNPRHKITKRGQNVTFRCDPISEHNRLYWYRQTLGQGPEFLTYFQNEAQLEKSRLLSDRFSAERPKGSFSTLEIQRTEQGDSAMYLCASSLDRGDFFYNSPLHFGNGTRLTVT.

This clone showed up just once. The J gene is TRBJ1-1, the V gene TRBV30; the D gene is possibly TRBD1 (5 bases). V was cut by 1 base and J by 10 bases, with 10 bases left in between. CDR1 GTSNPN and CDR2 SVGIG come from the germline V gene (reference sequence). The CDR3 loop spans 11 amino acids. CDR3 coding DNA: TGTGCCTGGAGTGCCCCCGGGGCAGCTTTCTTT. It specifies CAWSAPGAAFF.

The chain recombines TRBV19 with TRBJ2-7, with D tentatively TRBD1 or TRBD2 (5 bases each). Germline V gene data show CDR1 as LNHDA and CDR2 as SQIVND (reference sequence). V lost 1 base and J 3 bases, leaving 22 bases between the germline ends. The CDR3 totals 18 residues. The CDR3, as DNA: TGTGCCAGTAGTATAGGTCTTAGGCCAGACCGGGACCGCTACGAGCAGTACTTC. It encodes CASSIGLRPDRDRYEQYF.

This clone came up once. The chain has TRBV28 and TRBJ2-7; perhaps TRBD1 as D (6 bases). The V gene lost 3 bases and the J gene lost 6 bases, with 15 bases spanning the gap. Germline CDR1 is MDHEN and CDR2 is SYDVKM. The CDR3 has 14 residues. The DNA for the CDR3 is TGTGCCAGCAGTTTCAGGGACAATATGTTCGAGCAGTACTTC. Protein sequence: CASSFRDNMFEQYF.

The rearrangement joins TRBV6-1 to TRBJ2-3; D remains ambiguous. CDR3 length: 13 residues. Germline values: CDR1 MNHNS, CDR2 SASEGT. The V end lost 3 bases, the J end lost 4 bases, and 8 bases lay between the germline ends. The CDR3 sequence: CASSEIWSDTQYF. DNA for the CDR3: TGTGCCAGCAGTGAGATATGGTCAGATACGCAGTATTTT.

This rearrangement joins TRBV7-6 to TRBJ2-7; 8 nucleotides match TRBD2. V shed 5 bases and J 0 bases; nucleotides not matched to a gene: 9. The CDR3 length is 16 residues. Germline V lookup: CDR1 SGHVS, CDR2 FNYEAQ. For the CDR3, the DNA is TGTGCCAGCAGCCCCGGGGCGGGGACTAGCTCCTACGAGCAGTACTTC. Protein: CASSPGAGTSSYEQYF.

The CDR3 DNA sequence: TGCGCCAGCAGCTTCGTGACAGGGGCAAACACTGAAGCTTTCTTT. This encodes CASSFVTGANTEAFF. This rearrangement joins TRBV5-1 to TRBJ1-1, with 8 bases identical to TRBD1. V was clipped by 2 bases and J by 2 bases; unmatched bases: 5. The germline V gene encodes CDR1 SGHRS and CDR2 YFSETQ. The CDR3 totals 15 residues.

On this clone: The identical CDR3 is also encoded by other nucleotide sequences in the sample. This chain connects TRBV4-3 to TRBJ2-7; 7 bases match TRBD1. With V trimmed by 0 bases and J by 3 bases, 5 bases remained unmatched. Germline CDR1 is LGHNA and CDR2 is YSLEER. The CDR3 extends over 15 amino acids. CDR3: CASSQDRAGGYEQYF. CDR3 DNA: TGCGCCAGCAGCCAAGATAGGGCAGGGGGCTACGAGCAGTACTTC.

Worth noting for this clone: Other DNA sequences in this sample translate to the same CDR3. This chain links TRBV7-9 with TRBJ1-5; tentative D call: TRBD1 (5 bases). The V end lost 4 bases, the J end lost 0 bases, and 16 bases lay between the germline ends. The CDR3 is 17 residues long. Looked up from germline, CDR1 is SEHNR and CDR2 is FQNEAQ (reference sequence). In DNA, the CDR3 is TGTGCCAGCAGCTCTTCTGGGGGACCCTATAGCAATCAGCCCCAGCATTTT. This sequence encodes CASSSSGGPYSNQPQHF. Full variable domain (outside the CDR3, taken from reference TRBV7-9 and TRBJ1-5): DTGVSQNPRHKITKRGQNVTFRCDPISEHNRLYWYRQTLGQGPEFLTYFQNEAQLEKSRLLSDRFSAERPKGSFSTLEIQRTEQGDSAMYLCASSSSGGPYSNQPQHFGDGTRLSIL.

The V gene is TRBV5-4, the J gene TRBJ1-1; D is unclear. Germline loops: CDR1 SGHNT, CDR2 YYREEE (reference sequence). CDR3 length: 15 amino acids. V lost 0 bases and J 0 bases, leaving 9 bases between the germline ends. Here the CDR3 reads CASSLGFALNTEAFF. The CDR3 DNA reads TGTGCCAGCAGCTTGGGCTTTGCGCTGAACACTGAAGCTTTCTTT.

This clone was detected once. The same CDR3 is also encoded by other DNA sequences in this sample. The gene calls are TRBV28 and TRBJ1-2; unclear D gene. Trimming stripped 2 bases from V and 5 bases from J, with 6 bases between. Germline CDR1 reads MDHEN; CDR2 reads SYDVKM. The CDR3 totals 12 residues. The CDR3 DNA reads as TGTGCCAGCAGTTTAGGGTCTTATGGCTACACCTTC. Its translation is CASSLGSYGYTF.

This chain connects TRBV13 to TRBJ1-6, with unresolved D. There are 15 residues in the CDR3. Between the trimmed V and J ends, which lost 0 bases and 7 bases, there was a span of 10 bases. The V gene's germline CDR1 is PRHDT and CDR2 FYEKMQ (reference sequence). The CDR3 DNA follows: TGTGCCAGCAGCTTAGGCCTCCGGACCAATTCACCCCTCCACTTT. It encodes CASSLGLRTNSPLHF.

The CDR3, as DNA: TGTGCCAGCAGTATCCGGGACAGCGCAGTCTATGGCTACACCTTC. It yields the protein CASSIRDSAVYGYTF. This sequence joins TRBV7-9 and TRBJ1-2; 7 bases fit TRBD1. Germline CDR1 SEHNR, CDR2 FQNEAQ (reference sequence). The CDR3 covers 15 residues. V trimming: 6 bases; J trimming: 4 bases; junction bases outside the gene matches: 11.

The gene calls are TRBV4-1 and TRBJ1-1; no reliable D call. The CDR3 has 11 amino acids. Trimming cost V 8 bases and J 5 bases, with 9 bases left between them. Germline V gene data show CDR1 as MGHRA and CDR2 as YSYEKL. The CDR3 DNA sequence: TGCGCCAGCGGCGTGGGGACTGAAGCTTTCTTT. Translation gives CASGVGTEAFF.